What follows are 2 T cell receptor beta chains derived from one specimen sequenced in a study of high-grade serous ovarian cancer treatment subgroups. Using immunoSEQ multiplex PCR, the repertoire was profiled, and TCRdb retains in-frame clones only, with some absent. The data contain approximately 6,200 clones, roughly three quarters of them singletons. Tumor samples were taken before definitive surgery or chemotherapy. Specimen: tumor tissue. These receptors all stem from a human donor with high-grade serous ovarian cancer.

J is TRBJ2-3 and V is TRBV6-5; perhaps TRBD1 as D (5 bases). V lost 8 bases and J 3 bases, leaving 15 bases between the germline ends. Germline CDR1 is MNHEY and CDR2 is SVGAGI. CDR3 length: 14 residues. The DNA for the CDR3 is TGTGCCAGCCACCGGCAGGGAAGGACAGATACGCAGTATTTT. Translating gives CASHRQGRTDTQYF.

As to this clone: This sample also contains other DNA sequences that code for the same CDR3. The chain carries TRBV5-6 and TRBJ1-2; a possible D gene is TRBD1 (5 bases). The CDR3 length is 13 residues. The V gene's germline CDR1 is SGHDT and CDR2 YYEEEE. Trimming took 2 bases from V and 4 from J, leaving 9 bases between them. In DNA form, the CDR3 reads TGTGCCAGCAGCTTAAAGGGGAGCTATGGCTACACCTTC. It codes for CASSLKGSYGYTF.